This T cell receptor (beta chain) derives from a study of identical twins. Between the trimmed V and J ends, which lost 4 bases and 1 base, there was a span of 22 bases. CDR1 is SGHDT and CDR2 is YYEEEE in the germline V gene. The CDR3 totals 18 residues. This clonotype was seen a few times. No antigen is known for it. MiXCR, run by TCRdb on the 5' RACE reads, gives a single entry per CDR3 protein. This sample has under 350,000 distinct CDR3 sequences, with 8.5% to 9.5% found just once. General study results and limits: It was out-of-frame TCR alpha sharing in monozygotic twins that models underestimated. Rather than following the same donors, the conclusions depended on cross-sectional statistical analysis.

These data were likewise used in another study, on yellow fever vaccine responses in identical twins.

The V and J genes are TRBV5-6 and TRBJ2-3; possibly TRBD2 for D (5 bases). Sample: CD8+ T cells sorted from blood. This receptor was taken from a woman aged 18-29 years in good health. The CDR3 is CASSVDPSSRLGTDTQYF. The CDR3 DNA is TGTGCCAGCAGCGTGGATCCTTCTAGCAGGCTCGGCACAGATACGCAGTATTTT.